The next 29 T cell receptor beta chains were all read from a single sample in a study of blood T cell repertoires in COVID-19. The table came from immunoSEQ multiplex PCR; TCRdb's copy has only in-frame clones and leaves some out. The sample has roughly 82,000 clones; 82% are singletons. The specimen sequenced was peripheral blood. All receptors come from a man aged 60 to 69 with acute or convalescent COVID-19.

The chain joins TRBV5-4 to TRBJ2-5; tentatively, D is TRBD2 (6 bases). From germline, CDR1 is SGHNT and CDR2 YYREEE (reference sequence). Trimming left V 4 bases short and J 3 bases short, with 16 bases between. CDR3 size: 15 residues. This chain's CDR3 is CASSTGSGAEETQYF. CDR3 nucleotide sequence: TGTGCCAGCAGCACGGGGTCGGGAGCAGAAGAGACCCAGTACTTC.

The rearrangement links TRBV13 to TRBJ2-7; 14 nucleotides match TRBD2. This CDR3 comprises 15 residues. V trimming: 5 bases; J trimming: 3 bases; junction bases outside the gene matches: 3. CDR1 PRHDT and CDR2 FYEKMQ come from the germline V gene (reference sequence). CDR3 in amino acids: CASSTGTSGSYEQYF. CDR3 nucleotides: TGTGCCAGCAGCACCGGGACTAGCGGGAGCTACGAGCAGTACTTC.

The chain uses TRBV18 and TRBJ1-2; D remains unclear. Germline CDR1 KGHSH, CDR2 LQKENI. The CDR3 covers 13 residues. V lost 2 bases and J lost 8, with 12 bases in between. CDR3 loop: CASSPELASGYTF. In nucleotides, the CDR3 is TGTGCCAGCTCACCAGAGCTAGCAAGCGGCTACACCTTC.

The genes are TRBV14 and TRBJ2-7; 10 positions match TRBD2. The junction had 10 bases not matched to a gene; V was cut back by 4 bases and J by 4 bases. The V gene's germline CDR1 is SGHDN and CDR2 FVKESK. This CDR3 is built from 16 residues. The CDR3 DNA reads TGTGCCAGCAGCCTGCAGGGTCTAGCGGGAGTTTACGAGCAGTACTTC. This encodes CASSLQGLAGVYEQYF.

This clone was recorded a few times. V and J are TRBV4-1 and TRBJ2-5; TRBD2 matches 8 bases. Trimming at V came to 4 bases and at J to 4 bases, leaving 17 bases not matched to a gene. The CDR3 has 18 amino acids. The germline V gene encodes CDR1 MGHRA and CDR2 YSYEKL. CDR3 residues: CASSRRGGSGVGGETQYF. The CDR3 bases are TGCGCCAGCAGCCGAAGAGGAGGTAGCGGGGTAGGGGGAGAGACCCAGTACTTC.

The rearrangement joins TRBV11-1 to TRBJ2-5, with a weak D call TRBD1 (5 bases). Germline CDR1 and CDR2: SGHAT and FQDESV (reference sequence). The V end was cut by 1 base, the J end by 4 bases, with 13 bases between. The CDR3 loop spans 15 amino acids. The chain's CDR3 is CASSLGGRAAETQYF. The CDR3 bases are TGTGCCAGCAGCTTAGGTGGCAGGGCAGCAGAGACCCAGTACTTC.

This clone was picked up a small number of times. This chain joins TRBV2 and TRBJ1-6; the D gene is possibly TRBD1 (5 bases). V was trimmed by 1 base and J by 7 bases, leaving 11 bases between them. The CDR3 is 15 residues long. Germline values: CDR1 SNHLY, CDR2 FYNNEI. CDR3 amino acids: CASSEEGRVNSPLHF. The CDR3 coding sequence is TGTGCCAGCAGTGAAGAAGGCAGGGTGAATTCACCCCTCCACTTT.

V and J are TRBV12-3 or TRBV12-4 and TRBJ1-1; TRBD1 might be the D (5 bases). V lost 6 bases and J lost 1, with 9 bases in between. This CDR3 comprises 13 residues. As DNA, the CDR3 is TGTGCCAGCAGGTTCAGGGAGAACACTGAAGCTTTCTTT. It encodes CASRFRENTEAFF.

This clone appeared once. The rearrangement links TRBV7-2 to TRBJ2-6, with TRBD1 matching 8 bases. This CDR3 has 16 residues. The J segment lost 2 bases and the V segment lost 1 base, leaving 1 base of the junction unmatched. The V gene's germline CDR1 is SGHTA and CDR2 FQGNSA. This CDR3 is CASSLGTGTGANVLTF. CDR3 nucleotides: TGTGCCAGCAGCTTAGGGACAGGGACTGGGGCCAACGTCCTGACTTTC.

V usage is TRBV28 and J usage is TRBJ1-1; no definite D call. V dropped 6 bases and J dropped 0 bases, with 11 bases sitting between them. This CDR3 spans 14 amino acids. The germline V gene encodes CDR1 MDHEN and CDR2 SYDVKM. CDR3: CASSPHGMNTEAFF. CDR3 DNA sequence: TGTGCCAGCAGCCCGCACGGTATGAACACTGAAGCTTTCTTT.

The chain combines TRBV5-4 with TRBJ2-3; the D gene is possibly TRBD2 (6 bases). CDR1 and CDR2 (germline): SGHNT, YYREEE (reference sequence). V was shortened by 5 bases and J by 6 bases, with 16 bases between the two germline ends. The CDR3 has 14 amino acids. CDR3 sequence (DNA): TGTGCCAGCAGTTGGGGCGGGGTACCCGATACGCAGTATTTT. It specifies CASSWGGVPDTQYF.

The J gene is TRBJ2-5, the V gene TRBV6-2 or TRBV6-3; 9 bases match TRBD2. The germline V gene encodes CDR1 MNHEY and CDR2 SVGEGT. The CDR3 sequence is 16 residues long. V shed 0 bases and J 2 bases; nucleotides not matched to a gene: 4. CDR3 in amino acids: CASSYSSLAGQETQYF. For the CDR3, the DNA is TGTGCCAGCAGTTACTCGAGCCTAGCGGGACAAGAGACCCAGTACTTC.

The rearrangement uses TRBV19 and TRBJ1-5, with D possibly TRBD1 on 6 matching bases. The germline CDR1 and CDR2 sequences are LNHDA and SQIVND (reference sequence). V shed 6 bases and J shed 0 bases, with 12 bases lying between them. The CDR3 is made up of 15 amino acids. The CDR3 DNA reads TGTGCCAGTAGCCTCGAGGGGGTTAGCAATCAGCCCCAGCATTTT. Translated: CASSLEGVSNQPQHF.

The chain joins TRBV4-3 to TRBJ1-6; the match to TRBD1 covers 7 bases. The CDR3 sequence is 15 residues long. J gave up 5 bases and V 1 base, and 2 bases lay outside the gene matches. The germline CDR1 and CDR2 sequences are LGHNA and YSLEER. The CDR3 sequence is CASSQGDRDNSPLHF. CDR3 coding DNA: TGCGCCAGCAGCCAAGGGGACAGAGATAATTCACCCCTCCACTTT.

J is TRBJ2-3 and V is TRBV21-1; no DNA check was done on the table's D call, TRBD2. TRBV21-1 is designated a pseudogene. This CDR3 region has 14 residues. CDR3 loop: CASLREGGTDTQYF. The DNA for the CDR3 is TGTGCCAGCTTGAGGGAAGGTGGCACAGATACGCAGTATTTT.

This CDR3 reads CATSIRQGAQPQHF. In DNA form, the CDR3 reads TGTGCCACCAGCATACGACAGGGGGCTCAGCCCCAGCATTTT. This sequence joins TRBV15 and TRBJ1-5; 10 nucleotides match TRBD1. Germline CDR1 and CDR2: LNHNV and YYDKDF (reference sequence). The CDR3 covers 14 residues. Unmatched junction bases numbered 3, after V lost 4 bases and J lost 6 bases. Full variable domain (rest looked up from reference TRBV15 and TRBJ1-5): DAMVIQNPRYQVTQFGKPVTLSCSQTLNHNVMYWYQQKSSQAPKLLFHYYDKDFNNEADTPDNFQSRRPNTSFCFLDIRSPGLGDTAMYLCATSIRQGAQPQHFGDGTRLSIL.

This chain joins TRBV4-3 and TRBJ1-3; D is unclear. Between the trimmed V and J ends, which lost 1 base and 4 bases, there was a span of 14 bases. From germline, CDR1 is LGHNA and CDR2 YSLEER. There are 16 residues in the CDR3. The CDR3 coding sequence is TGCGCCAGCAGCCAAGGGGCGAGTGGTGGAGGAAACACCATATATTTT. Amino acid sequence: CASSQGASGGGNTIYF.

V and J are TRBV5-5 and TRBJ2-5; no definite D call. The CDR3 has 15 residues. Trimming pared 4 bases from V and 4 bases from J, leaving 17 bases between. The germline V gene encodes CDR1 SGHKS and CDR2 YYEKEE (reference sequence). Here the CDR3 reads CASSRVVTESETQYF. CDR3 DNA sequence: TGTGCCAGCAGCCGGGTGGTAACGGAGTCAGAGACCCAGTACTTC.

The sample holds one count of this clone. The rearrangement links TRBV7-2 to TRBJ1-5; D is perhaps TRBD1 (5 bases). Trimming removed 4 bases at V and 7 bases at J, with 14 bases between. The CDR3 sequence is 14 residues long. Germline V lookup: CDR1 SGHTA, CDR2 FQGNSA. DNA of the CDR3: TGTGCCAGCAGCTCCCAGGGACTAGGACAGCCCCAGCATTTT. This codes for CASSSQGLGQPQHF.

The chain links TRBV5-1 to TRBJ2-2; a weak D match, TRBD1 (7 bases). Germline CDR1 is SGHRS and CDR2 is YFSETQ. The CDR3 contains 15 residues. V was trimmed by 0 bases and J by 6 bases, leaving 12 bases between them. CDR3 nucleotide sequence: TGCGCCAGCAGCTTGGCGGGCAGGGGGGCCGGGGAGCTGTTTTTT. Translation: CASSLAGRGAGELFF.

This clone was counted once. The gene calls are TRBV27 and TRBJ2-5; D is undetermined. V gave up 6 bases and J gave up 5 bases, with 13 bases separating them. CDR3 length equals 13 residues. The germline V gene has CDR1 MNHEY and CDR2 SMNVEV (reference sequence). The CDR3 region has the DNA TGTGCCAGCAGCACCAGCGCCTTGGAGACCCAGTACTTC. Translated, it gives CASSTSALETQYF.

This rearrangement joins TRBV20-1 to TRBJ2-2; D may be TRBD2 (5 bases). The CDR3 is 11 amino acids. Germline loops: CDR1 DFQATT, CDR2 SNEGSKA (reference sequence). Trimming cost V 5 bases and J 7 bases, with 8 bases left between them. The CDR3 sequence is CSAPRGGELFF. The CDR3 nucleotides read TGCAGTGCTCCCCGGGGCGGGGAGCTGTTTTTT.

The CDR3 protein is CASSLESAGYGYTF. CDR3 bases: TGTGCCAGCAGCTTAGAATCCGCGGGCTATGGCTACACCTTC. V and J are TRBV7-2 and TRBJ1-2; D is unresolved. The CDR3 totals 14 residues. Germline V lookup: CDR1 SGHTA, CDR2 FQGNSA. V dropped 1 base and J dropped 4 bases, with 10 bases sitting between them.

V usage is TRBV7-2 and J usage is TRBJ1-1, with 8 bases matching TRBD1. Losses at the gene ends were 2 bases for V and 11 bases for J; bases not matched to a gene: 10. The CDR3 extends over 14 amino acids. Germline CDR1 and CDR2: SGHTA and FQGNSA. The CDR3: CASSLSAGGADAFF. CDR3 DNA: TGTGCCAGCAGCTTATCGGCAGGGGGCGCCGATGCTTTCTTT.

J is TRBJ2-3 and V is TRBV6-2 or TRBV6-3; 12 nucleotides align to TRBD2. J gave up 4 bases and V 0 bases, and 8 bases lay outside the gene matches. Germline V gives CDR1 MNHEY, CDR2 SVGEGT. The CDR3 has 18 residues. In DNA, the CDR3 is TGTGCCAGCAGTTACTCTGCTAGCGGGGGGGCCCTGGCAGATACGCAGTATTTT. It yields the protein CASSYSASGGALADTQYF.

The gene calls are TRBV7-2 and TRBJ1-1; D may be TRBD1 (5 bases). Germline V lookup: CDR1 SGHTA, CDR2 FQGNSA. Trimming took off 5 bases at V and 0 bases at J, with 7 bases between the two ends. CDR3 length: 13 residues. The CDR3 coding sequence is TGTGCCAGCAGCGCAGGGTTGAACACTGAAGCTTTCTTT. Its protein is CASSAGLNTEAFF.

The genes are TRBV5-1 and TRBJ2-1; D is unclear. V shed 0 bases and J shed 6 bases, with 13 bases lying between them. The CDR3 has 15 amino acids. Germline CDR1 is SGHRS and CDR2 is YFSETQ. CDR3 nucleotide sequence: TGCGCCAGCAGCTTGGTCGGAGAAGGCTTCAATGAGCAGTTCTTC. Amino acids: CASSLVGEGFNEQFF.

V gene TRBV19 combines with J gene TRBJ1-1, with D perhaps matching TRBD1 (6 bases). The CDR3 contains 14 residues. Germline lookup yields CDR1 LNHDA and CDR2 SQIVND (reference sequence). The V and J ends lost 5 bases and 3 bases respectively, with 13 bases between them. The CDR3 loop reads CASSLTGTDTEAFF. CDR3 nucleotides: TGTGCCAGTAGTCTAACAGGGACGGACACTGAAGCTTTCTTT.

The chain joins TRBV30 to TRBJ2-3, with D perhaps TRBD1 (5 bases). Germline V gene data show CDR1 as GTSNPN and CDR2 as SVGIG (reference sequence). CDR3 length: 15 residues. Trimming shortened V by 1 base and J by 1 base, and 12 bases separated the two germline ends. The DNA of the CDR3 is TGTGCCTGGAGTGGGCGAGACAGAGGCACAGATACGCAGTATTTT. It codes for CAWSGRDRGTDTQYF.